At least ten counts were recorded for the clone carrying this T cell receptor (beta chain). Its antigen remains unknown. The data were obtained in a study of CD8 T cells in ankylosing spondylitis. The study, taken as a whole, reports: Ankylosing spondylitis blood appeared to be characterized by a TCR beta motif of roughly eight highly homologous variants.

Quantitative 5'-RACE was performed with molecular barcodes, and it yielded the TCR beta libraries. TCRdb fed the 5' RACE reads into MiXCR, producing one record per CDR3 protein. The sample holds more than 500,000 distinct CDR3 sequences; approximately 5% are singletons and the top ten take roughly 3.5%. This receptor was obtained from a male donor with ankylosing spondylitis. Sequenced sample: blood, either unsorted or a sorted T cell fraction (not recorded which).

CDR3 DNA: TGCAGTGCTACCACAGGGGCTAACTATGGCTACACCTTC. It specifies CSATTGANYGYTF. The chain combines TRBV20-1 with TRBJ1-2, with 7 bases fitting TRBD1. CDR3 length: 13 amino acids. V shed 4 bases, J shed 0 bases, and the junction held 2 bases outside the gene matches. Germline CDR1 DFQATT, CDR2 SNEGSKA (reference sequence).